Given below is one T cell receptor (beta chain) in context. The antigen is unknown. The table came from immunoSEQ multiplex PCR; TCRdb's copy has only in-frame clones and leaves some out. Here the sample spans 60,000 to 100,000 clones, 92% being singletons. Germline V CDR1 and CDR2: SNHLY, FYNNEI. The CDR3 runs 12 residues. With 7 bases removed from V and 6 bases from J, the gap between germline ends came to 12 bases. The data stem from a study of T cell responses to AZD1222 COVID-19 vaccine. Findings and limits, study-wide: Spike-wide coverage was observed for vaccine-associated CD4 TCRs, with dominant responses at 160-218 and 743-854. Seropositive at baseline were only a handful of AZD1222 recipients.

The sequences come from peripheral blood, collected on day 0 of MenACWY control vaccination. The chain uses TRBV2 and TRBJ1-2; no clear D gene. The sequence came from an adult in good health. The CDR3 here is CASKGSLDGYTF. The CDR3, as DNA: TGTGCCAGCAAAGGGTCGTTGGATGGCTACACCTTC.